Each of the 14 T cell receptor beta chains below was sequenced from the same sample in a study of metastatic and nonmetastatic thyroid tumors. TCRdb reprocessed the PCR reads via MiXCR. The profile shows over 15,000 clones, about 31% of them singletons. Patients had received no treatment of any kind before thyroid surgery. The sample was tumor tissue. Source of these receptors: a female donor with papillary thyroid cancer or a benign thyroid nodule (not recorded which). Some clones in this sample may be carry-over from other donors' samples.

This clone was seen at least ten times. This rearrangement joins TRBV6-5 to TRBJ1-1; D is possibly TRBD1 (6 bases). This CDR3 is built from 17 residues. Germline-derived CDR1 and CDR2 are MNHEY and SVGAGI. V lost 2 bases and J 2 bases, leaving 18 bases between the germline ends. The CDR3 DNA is TGTGCCAGCAGTTACGGGGGGGCGACAGCCCCAAACACTGAAGCTTTCTTT. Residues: CASSYGGATAPNTEAFF.

The CDR3 nucleotides read TGTGCCAGCAAGAGCGGGTTCGTCTCCTACGAGCAGTACTTC. Protein: CASKSGFVSYEQYF. This chain joins TRBV6-1 and TRBJ2-7, with a possible D match to TRBD2 (6 bases). V gave up 7 bases and J gave up 0 bases, with 13 bases separating them. The germline gives CDR1 MNHNS, CDR2 SASEGT. This CDR3 comprises 14 residues.

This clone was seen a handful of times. The CDR3 loop is CATSRDGTGEQYF. The CDR3, as DNA: TGTGCCACCAGCAGAGATGGCACGGGCGAGCAGTACTTC. The rearrangement uses TRBV15 and TRBJ2-7; D remains unclear. Deletions cut 0 bases from V and 6 bases from J, with 9 bases between. CDR1 and CDR2 (germline): LNHNV, YYDKDF (reference sequence). This CDR3 is built from 13 residues.

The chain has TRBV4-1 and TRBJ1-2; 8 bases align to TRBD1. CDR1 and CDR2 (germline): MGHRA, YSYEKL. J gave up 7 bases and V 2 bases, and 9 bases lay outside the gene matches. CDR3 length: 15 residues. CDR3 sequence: CASSQLPGQGGGYTF. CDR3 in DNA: TGCGCCAGCAGCCAATTACCTGGACAGGGCGGTGGCTACACCTTC.

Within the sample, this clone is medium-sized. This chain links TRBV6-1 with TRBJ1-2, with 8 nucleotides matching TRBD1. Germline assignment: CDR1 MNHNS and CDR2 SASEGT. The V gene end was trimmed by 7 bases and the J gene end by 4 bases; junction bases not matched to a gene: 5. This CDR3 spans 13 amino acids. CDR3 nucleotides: TGTGCCAGCACCCCGGACAGGGCCTATGGCTACACCTTC. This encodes CASTPDRAYGYTF.

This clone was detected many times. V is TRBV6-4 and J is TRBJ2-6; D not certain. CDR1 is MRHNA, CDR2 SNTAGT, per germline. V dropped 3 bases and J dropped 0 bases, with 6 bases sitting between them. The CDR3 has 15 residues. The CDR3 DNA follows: TGTGCCAGCAGTGAGGATTCCTCTGGGGCCAACGTCCTGACTTTC. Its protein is CASSEDSSGANVLTF.

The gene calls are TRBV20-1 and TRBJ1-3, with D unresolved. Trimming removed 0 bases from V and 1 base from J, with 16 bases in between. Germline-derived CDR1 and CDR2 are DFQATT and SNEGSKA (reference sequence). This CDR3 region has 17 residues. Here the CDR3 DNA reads TGCAGTGCTAGAGATCAGTCTGCAGGACGATCTGGAAACACCATATATTTT. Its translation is CSARDQSAGRSGNTIYF.

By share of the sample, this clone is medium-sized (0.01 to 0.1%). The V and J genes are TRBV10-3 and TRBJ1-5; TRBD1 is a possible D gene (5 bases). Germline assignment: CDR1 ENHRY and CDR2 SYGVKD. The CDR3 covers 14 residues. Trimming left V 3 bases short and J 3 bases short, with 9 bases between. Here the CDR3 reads CAISEQANNQPQHF. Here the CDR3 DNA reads TGTGCCATCAGTGAACAGGCTAACAATCAGCCCCAGCATTTT.

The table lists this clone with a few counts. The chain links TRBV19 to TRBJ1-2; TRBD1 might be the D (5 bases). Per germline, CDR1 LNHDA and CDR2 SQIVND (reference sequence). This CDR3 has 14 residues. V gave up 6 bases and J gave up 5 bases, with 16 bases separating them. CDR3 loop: CASRARDGVYGYTF. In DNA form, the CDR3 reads TGTGCCAGTAGGGCCCGGGACGGAGTTTATGGCTACACCTTC.

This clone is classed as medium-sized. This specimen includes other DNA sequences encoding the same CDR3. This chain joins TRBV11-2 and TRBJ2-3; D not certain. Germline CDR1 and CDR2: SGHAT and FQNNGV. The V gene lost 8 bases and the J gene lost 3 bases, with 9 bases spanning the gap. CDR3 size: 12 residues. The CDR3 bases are TGTGCCAGCGCCTGGTGGACAGATACGCAGTATTTT. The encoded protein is CASAWWTDTQYF.

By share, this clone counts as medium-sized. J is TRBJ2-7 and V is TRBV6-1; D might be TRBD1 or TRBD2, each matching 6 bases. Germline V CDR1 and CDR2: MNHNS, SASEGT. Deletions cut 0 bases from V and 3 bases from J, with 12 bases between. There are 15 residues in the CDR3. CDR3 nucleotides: TGTGCCAGCAGTGAAGCAATCGAGGGGGGCTACGAGCAGTACTTC. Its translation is CASSEAIEGGYEQYF.

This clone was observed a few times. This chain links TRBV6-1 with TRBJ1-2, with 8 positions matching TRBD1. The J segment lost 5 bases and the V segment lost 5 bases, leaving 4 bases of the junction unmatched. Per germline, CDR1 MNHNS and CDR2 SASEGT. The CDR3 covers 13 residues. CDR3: CASSRTGSYGYTF. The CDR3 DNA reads TGTGCCAGCAGTAGGACAGGGAGTTATGGCTACACCTTC.

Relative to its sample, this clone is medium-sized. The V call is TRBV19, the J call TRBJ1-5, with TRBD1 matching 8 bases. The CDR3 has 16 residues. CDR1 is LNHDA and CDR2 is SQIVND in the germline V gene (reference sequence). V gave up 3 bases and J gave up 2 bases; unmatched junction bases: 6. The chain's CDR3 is CASSIQGQGGNQPQHF. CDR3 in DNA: TGTGCCAGTAGTATCCAAGGACAGGGTGGCAATCAGCCCCAGCATTTT.

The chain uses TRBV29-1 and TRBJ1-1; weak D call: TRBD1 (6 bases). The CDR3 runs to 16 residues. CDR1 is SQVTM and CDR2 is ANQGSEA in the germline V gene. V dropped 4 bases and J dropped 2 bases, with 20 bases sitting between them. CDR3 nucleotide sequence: TGCAGCGTTGTTTCGGTACTAACAGGGAAAAACACTGAAGCTTTCTTT. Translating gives CSVVSVLTGKNTEAFF.